Presented here are 17 T cell receptor beta chains from one specimen sequenced in a study of early stage breast cancer tumors listed by TCRdb under 2017. Library generation was performed with the immunoSEQ multiplex PCR assay. TCRdb retrieved this table from immuneACCESS and kept in-frame rearrangements only. Not all clones are present; in checked studies, unresolved V genes account for under half, and no reason is known for the remainder. Present in this sample are fewer than 70,000 clones, approximately 84% of which were seen just once. The ten largest make up 4% to 5% of the sample. Sequences were obtained from blood. These receptors all stem from a person in their 40s with breast cancer.

This clone occurred once. J is TRBJ2-3 and V is TRBV6-5; perhaps TRBD2 as D (6 bases). Looked up from germline, CDR1 is MNHEY and CDR2 is SVGAGI. V was cut by 2 bases and J by 4 bases, with 13 bases left in between. This CDR3 has 15 residues. Here the CDR3 reads CASSYDSWGADTQYF. CDR3 coding DNA: TGTGCCAGCAGTTACGATTCGTGGGGGGCAGATACGCAGTATTTT.

This clone was seen only once. Here the CDR3 reads CASSSDRGTGELFF. In DNA form, the CDR3 reads TGTGCCAGCAGTTCGGACAGGGGGACCGGGGAGCTGTTTTTT. The chain recombines TRBV6-1 with TRBJ2-2, with 10 bases that match TRBD1. Trimming took 5 bases from V and 5 from J; bases not matched to a gene: 2. Germline CDR1 reads MNHNS; CDR2 reads SASEGT. The CDR3 runs 14 residues.

This clone was counted between two and nine times. The chain is built from TRBV6-5 and TRBJ1-1; D is undetermined. The CDR3 runs to 11 residues. Germline-derived CDR1 and CDR2 are MNHEY and SVGAGI. The germline V and J ends were trimmed by 6 bases and 1 base, with 3 bases remaining between them. In DNA form, the CDR3 reads TGTGCCAGCAGGGAGAACACTGAAGCTTTCTTT. Protein product: CASRENTEAFF.

The genes are TRBV6-6 and TRBJ2-7; TRBD2 matches 8 bases. CDR1 and CDR2 (germline): MNHNY, SVGAGI (reference sequence). V shed 6 bases, J shed 2 bases, and the junction held 6 bases outside the gene matches. The CDR3 consists of 14 residues. The CDR3 DNA reads TGTGCCAGCAGCCCTATAGCGGGGCCCTACGAGCAGTACTTC. Residues: CASSPIAGPYEQYF.

The table lists this clone with a few counts. V and J are TRBV10-3 and TRBJ2-7; 9 nucleotides match TRBD2. The CDR3 consists of 15 residues. V was clipped by 0 bases and J by 4 bases; unmatched bases: 4. The germline CDR1 and CDR2 sequences are ENHRY and SYGVKD. The CDR3 here is CAISESILAGYEQYF. In DNA form, the CDR3 reads TGTGCCATCAGTGAGTCGATCCTAGCGGGGTACGAGCAGTACTTC.

The table lists this clone with a count of one. V usage is TRBV4-2 and J usage is TRBJ2-6; D unresolved. V was shortened by 0 bases and J by 0 bases, with 6 bases between the two germline ends. The CDR3 extends over 16 amino acids. From germline, CDR1 is LGHNA and CDR2 YNFKEQ. This CDR3 is CASSQDSHSGANVLTF. The DNA for the CDR3 is TGTGCCAGCAGCCAAGATAGCCACTCTGGGGCCAACGTCCTGACTTTC.

J is TRBJ1-1 and V is TRBV28; D gene ambiguous. Trimming shortened V by 2 bases and J by 5 bases, and 6 bases separated the two germline ends. The CDR3 is 12 amino acids. Germline CDR1 is MDHEN and CDR2 is SYDVKM. DNA for the CDR3: TGTGCCAGCAGTTTACGACTGACTGAAGCTTTCTTT. Encoded protein: CASSLRLTEAFF.

The chain employs TRBV28 and TRBJ1-1, with a tentative D call TRBD1 (5 bases). The CDR3 length is 16 residues. CDR1 and CDR2 from the germline V gene are MDHEN and SYDVKM. V shed 5 bases and J shed 4 bases, with 20 bases lying between them. CDR3 residues: CASSPYPQGRVTEAFF. The DNA for the CDR3 is TGTGCCAGCAGTCCATACCCTCAGGGTCGGGTCACTGAAGCTTTCTTT.

This chain uses TRBV6-4 with TRBJ2-3; D perhaps matches TRBD1 (5 bases). From germline, CDR1 is MRHNA and CDR2 SNTAGT. The ends were cut back, 3 bases at V and 6 bases at J, with 13 bases in the middle. This CDR3 region has 14 residues. Here the CDR3 DNA reads TGTGCCAGCAGTGAGATGTGGGGCTCGGATACGCAGTATTTT. Translation gives CASSEMWGSDTQYF.

The chain is built from TRBV25-1 and TRBJ2-1, with D perhaps TRBD1 or TRBD2 (5 bases each). Trimming took 4 bases from V and 0 from J, leaving 13 bases between them. The CDR3 sequence is 16 residues long. Germline V gives CDR1 MGHDK, CDR2 SYGVNS. The CDR3 protein is CASSGGSGSSYNEQFF. CDR3 DNA sequence: TGTGCCAGCAGTGGGGGGAGCGGCAGCTCCTACAATGAGCAGTTCTTC.

Written as DNA, the CDR3 is TGTGCCAGCAGTGGACAGGGTGAGGTCTACACCTTC. This encodes CASSGQGEVYTF. V gene TRBV6-1 combines with J gene TRBJ1-2; 7 bases are shared with TRBD1. CDR3 length equals 12 residues. Per germline, CDR1 MNHNS and CDR2 SASEGT. Trimming cost V 4 bases and J 10 bases; bases outside gene matches: 6.

This chain connects TRBV2 to TRBJ2-7; tentatively, D is TRBD1 (6 bases). Germline loops: CDR1 SNHLY, CDR2 FYNNEI. This CDR3 is 14 amino acids long. V was trimmed by 3 bases and J by 0 bases, leaving 9 bases between them. Here the CDR3 reads CASSEQGSSYEQYF. The DNA of the CDR3 is TGTGCCAGCAGTGAGCAGGGGAGCTCCTACGAGCAGTACTTC.

For the CDR3, the DNA is TGTGCCATCAGAGCTGACAGGGGGAACAATCAGCCCCAGCATTTT. Its protein is CAIRADRGNNQPQHF. This chain links TRBV10-3 with TRBJ1-5, with 9 bases lining up with TRBD1. This CDR3 has 15 amino acids. Germline-derived CDR1 and CDR2 are ENHRY and SYGVKD. The V and J ends lost 6 bases and 3 bases, in that order; junction bases with no gene match: 6.

This chain uses TRBV27 with TRBJ2-2; a possible D gene is TRBD2 (5 bases). Per the germline V gene, CDR1 is MNHEY and CDR2 is SMNVEV (reference sequence). The ends were cut back, 5 bases at V and 0 bases at J, with 19 bases in the middle. The length of the CDR3 is 18 residues. The CDR3 region has the DNA TGTGCCAGCAGTCTAGAGGGCCCTAGTTATGCGAACACCGGGGAGCTGTTTTTT. Its protein is CASSLEGPSYANTGELFF.

This clone was counted between two and nine times. The CDR3 DNA follows: TGCGCCAGCAGCTCTGAGGGACTAGCAGGCACCGGGGAGCTGTTTTTT. This codes for CASSSEGLAGTGELFF. The V gene is TRBV5-1, the J gene TRBJ2-2; TRBD2 agrees at 9 bases. The V and J ends lost 3 bases and 4 bases, in that order; junction bases with no gene match: 7. Germline lookup yields CDR1 SGHRS and CDR2 YFSETQ. This CDR3 region has 16 residues.

This clone was counted between two and nine times. Additional DNA sequences in this sample encode the identical CDR3. The chain recombines TRBV28 with TRBJ1-4; D gene ambiguous. Germline V gene lookup returns CDR1 MDHEN and CDR2 SYDVKM. Trimming cost V 5 bases and J 0 bases, with 7 bases left between them. The CDR3 extends over 14 amino acids. CDR3: CASSTDATNEKLFF. CDR3 DNA sequence: TGTGCCAGCAGTACAGATGCAACTAATGAAAAACTGTTTTTT.

J is TRBJ2-7 and V is TRBV5-6; TRBD2 agrees at 9 bases. The CDR3 runs 15 residues. The V gene's germline CDR1 is SGHDT and CDR2 YYEEEE. Trimming at V came to 0 bases and at J to 5 bases, leaving 6 bases not matched to a gene. CDR3 residues: CASSLGLAGLNEQYF. The DNA of the CDR3 is TGTGCCAGCAGCTTGGGGCTAGCGGGACTCAACGAGCAGTACTTC.